This TCR beta chain was captured in a study of CD8+CD57+ T cells in acquired aplastic anemia. Only a few counts were recorded for this clonotype. Antigen specificity is unknown. Study results and limitations: A set of around 30 CD8+ CDR3 sequences was shared between patients and controls, and these sequences appeared highly expressed in patients.

Profiling that covered TCR beta VDJ and CDR3 relied on genomic DNA as its template. TCRdb processed the reads anew with MiXCR; each CDR3 protein has one entry. This table has over 150,000 distinct CDR3 sequences, about 45% appearing once. After removal of 10 bases from V and 3 bases from J, the junction contained 14 bases not matched to a gene. The CDR3 is 16 amino acids. Germline lookup yields CDR1 MDHEN and CDR2 SYDVKM. Patients included in sequencing had previously demonstrated CD8+CD57+ cell expansion by flow cytometry. The chain joins TRBV28 to TRBJ2-1, with 8 bases that match TRBD2. The sample was sorted CD4+, CD8+, or CD8+CD57+ T cells (not recorded which) from PBMCs. This clonotype originated in a human donor with aplastic anemia. Here the CDR3 reads CANTSPKAGGYNEQFF. The CDR3 region has the DNA TGTGCCAACACCTCGCCCAAGGCGGGAGGCTACAATGAGCAGTTCTTC. The full variable domain, completed using reference TRBV28 and TRBJ2-1, is DVKVTQSSRYLVKRTGEKVFLECVQDMDHENMFWYRQDPGLGLRLIYFSYDVKMKEKGDIPEGYSVSREKKERFSLILESASTNQTSMYLCANTSPKAGGYNEQFFGPGTRLTVL.